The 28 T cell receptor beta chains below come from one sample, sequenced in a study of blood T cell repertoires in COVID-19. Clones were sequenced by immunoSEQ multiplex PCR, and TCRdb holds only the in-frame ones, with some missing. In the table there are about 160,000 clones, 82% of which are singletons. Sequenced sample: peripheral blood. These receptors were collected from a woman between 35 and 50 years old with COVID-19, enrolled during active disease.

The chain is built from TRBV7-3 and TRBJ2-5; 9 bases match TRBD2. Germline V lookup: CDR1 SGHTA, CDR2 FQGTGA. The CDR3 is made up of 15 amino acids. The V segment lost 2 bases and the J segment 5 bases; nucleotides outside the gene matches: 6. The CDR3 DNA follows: TGTGCCAGCAGCTTATCAGCGGGGGGCGGGGAGACCCAGTACTTC. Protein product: CASSLSAGGGETQYF.

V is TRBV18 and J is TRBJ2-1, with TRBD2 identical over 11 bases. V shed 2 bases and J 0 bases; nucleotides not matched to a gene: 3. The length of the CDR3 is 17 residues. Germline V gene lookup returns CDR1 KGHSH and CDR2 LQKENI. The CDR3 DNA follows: TGTGCCAGCTCACCATTAGCGGGAGGGAGCTCCTACAATGAGCAGTTCTTC. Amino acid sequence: CASSPLAGGSSYNEQFF.

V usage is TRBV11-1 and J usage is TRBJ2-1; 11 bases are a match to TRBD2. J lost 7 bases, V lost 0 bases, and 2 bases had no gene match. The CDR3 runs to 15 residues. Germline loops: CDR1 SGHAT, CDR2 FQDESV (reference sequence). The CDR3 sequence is CASSLASGRGNEQFF. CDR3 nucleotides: TGTGCCAGCAGCTTAGCTAGCGGGAGGGGGAATGAGCAGTTCTTC.

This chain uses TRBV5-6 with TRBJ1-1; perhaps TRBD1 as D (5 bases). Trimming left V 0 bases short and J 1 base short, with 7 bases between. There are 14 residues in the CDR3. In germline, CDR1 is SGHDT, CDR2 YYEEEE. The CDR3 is CASSLVRANTEAFF. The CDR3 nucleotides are TGTGCCAGCAGCTTGGTCAGGGCGAACACTGAAGCTTTCTTT.

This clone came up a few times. For the CDR3, the DNA is TGTGCCAGCAGTGAGGGACAGGGATTCTCTAACTATGGCTACACCTTC. As protein: CASSEGQGFSNYGYTF. This chain joins TRBV6-1 and TRBJ1-2; TRBD1 matches at 9 bases. Per germline, CDR1 MNHNS and CDR2 SASEGT. The length of the CDR3 is 16 residues. Trimming at V came to 3 bases and at J to 0 bases, leaving 5 bases not matched to a gene.

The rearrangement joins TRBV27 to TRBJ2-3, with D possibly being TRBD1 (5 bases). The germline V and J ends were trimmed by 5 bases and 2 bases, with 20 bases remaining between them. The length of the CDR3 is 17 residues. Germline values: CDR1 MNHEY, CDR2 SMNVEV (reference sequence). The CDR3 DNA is TGTGCCAGCAGTCCCTCCCGGCGAGGTGGGGCCACAGATACGCAGTATTTT. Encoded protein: CASSPSRRGGATDTQYF.

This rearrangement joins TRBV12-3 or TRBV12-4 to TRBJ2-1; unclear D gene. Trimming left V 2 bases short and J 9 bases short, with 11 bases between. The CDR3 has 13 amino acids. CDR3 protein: CASSLRGFGEQFF. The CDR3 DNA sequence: TGTGCCAGCAGTTTACGAGGCTTCGGTGAGCAGTTCTTC.

Here the CDR3 reads CATSRDRGNYNEQFF. The CDR3 DNA is TGTGCCACCAGCAGAGATCGGGGGAACTACAATGAGCAGTTCTTC. The chain carries TRBV15 and TRBJ2-1; possibly TRBD2 for D (6 bases). CDR3 length equals 15 residues. V lost 0 bases and J 3 bases, leaving 9 bases between the germline ends. The germline gives CDR1 LNHNV, CDR2 YYDKDF (reference sequence).

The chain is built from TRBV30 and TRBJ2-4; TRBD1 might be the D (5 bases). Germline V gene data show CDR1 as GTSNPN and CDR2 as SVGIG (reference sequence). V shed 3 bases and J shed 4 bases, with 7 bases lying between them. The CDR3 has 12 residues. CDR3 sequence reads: CAWRQGKNIQYF. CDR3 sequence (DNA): TGTGCCTGGAGGCAGGGTAAAAACATTCAGTACTTC. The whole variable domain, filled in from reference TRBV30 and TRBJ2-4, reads SQTIHQWPATLVQPVGSPLSLECTVEGTSNPNLYWYRQAAGRGLQLLFYSVGIGQISSEVPQNLSASRPQDRQFILSSKKLLLSDSGFYLCAWRQGKNIQYFGAGTRLSVL.

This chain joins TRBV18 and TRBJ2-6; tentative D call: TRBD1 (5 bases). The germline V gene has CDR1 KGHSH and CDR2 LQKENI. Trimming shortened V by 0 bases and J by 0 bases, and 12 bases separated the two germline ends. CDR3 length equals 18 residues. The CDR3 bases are TGTGCCAGCTCACCACCGTTGACAGCTGTCTCTGGGGCCAACGTCCTGACTTTC. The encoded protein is CASSPPLTAVSGANVLTF.

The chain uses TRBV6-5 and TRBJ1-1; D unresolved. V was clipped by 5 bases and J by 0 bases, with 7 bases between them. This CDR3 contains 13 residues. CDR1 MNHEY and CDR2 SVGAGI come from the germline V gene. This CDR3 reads CASSLVLNTEAFF. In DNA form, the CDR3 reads TGTGCCAGCAGTCTCGTTTTGAACACTGAAGCTTTCTTT.

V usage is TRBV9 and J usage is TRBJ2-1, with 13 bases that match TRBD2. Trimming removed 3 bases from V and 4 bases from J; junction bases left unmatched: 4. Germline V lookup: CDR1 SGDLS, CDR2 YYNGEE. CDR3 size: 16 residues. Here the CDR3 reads CASSAGTSGMYNEQFF. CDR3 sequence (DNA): TGTGCCAGCAGCGCGGGGACTAGCGGGATGTACAATGAGCAGTTCTTC.

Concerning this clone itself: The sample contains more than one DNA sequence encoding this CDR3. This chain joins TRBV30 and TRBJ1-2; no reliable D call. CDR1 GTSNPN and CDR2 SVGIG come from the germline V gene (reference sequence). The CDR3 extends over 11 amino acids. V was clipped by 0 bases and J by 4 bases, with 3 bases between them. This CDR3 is CAWSVLYGYTF. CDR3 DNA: TGTGCCTGGAGTGTACTCTATGGCTACACCTTC.

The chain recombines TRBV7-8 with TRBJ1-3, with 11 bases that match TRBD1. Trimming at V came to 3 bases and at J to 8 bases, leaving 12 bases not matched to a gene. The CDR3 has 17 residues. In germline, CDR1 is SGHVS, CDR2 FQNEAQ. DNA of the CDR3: TGTGCCAGCAGCTTCCCACTGGGACAGGGGGATTTTGACACCATATATTTT. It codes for CASSFPLGQGDFDTIYF.

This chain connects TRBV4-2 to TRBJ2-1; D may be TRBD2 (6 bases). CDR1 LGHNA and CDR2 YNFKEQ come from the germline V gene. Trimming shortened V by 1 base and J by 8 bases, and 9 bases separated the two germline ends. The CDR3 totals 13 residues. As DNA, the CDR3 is TGTGCCAGCAGCCAAGGTGGGACTGATGAGCAGTTCTTC. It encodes CASSQGGTDEQFF.

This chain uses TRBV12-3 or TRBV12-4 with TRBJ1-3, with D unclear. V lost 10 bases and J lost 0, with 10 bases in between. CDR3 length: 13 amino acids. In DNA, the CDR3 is TGTGCCACCCCGCCGGGCTCTGGAAACACCATATATTTT. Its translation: CATPPGSGNTIYF.

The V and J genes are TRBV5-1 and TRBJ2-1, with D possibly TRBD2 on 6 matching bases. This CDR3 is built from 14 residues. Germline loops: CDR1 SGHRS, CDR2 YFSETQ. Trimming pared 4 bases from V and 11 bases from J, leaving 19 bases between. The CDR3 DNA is TGCGCCAGCAGCATACAACCGGGACTGGACAAGCAGTTCTTC. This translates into CASSIQPGLDKQFF.

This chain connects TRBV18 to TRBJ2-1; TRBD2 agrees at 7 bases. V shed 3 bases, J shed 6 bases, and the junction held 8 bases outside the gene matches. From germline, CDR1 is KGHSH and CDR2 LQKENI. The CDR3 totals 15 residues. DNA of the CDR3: TGTGCCAGCTCACCTAGCGGGCGAAGGGGCAATGAGCAGTTCTTC. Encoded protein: CASSPSGRRGNEQFF.

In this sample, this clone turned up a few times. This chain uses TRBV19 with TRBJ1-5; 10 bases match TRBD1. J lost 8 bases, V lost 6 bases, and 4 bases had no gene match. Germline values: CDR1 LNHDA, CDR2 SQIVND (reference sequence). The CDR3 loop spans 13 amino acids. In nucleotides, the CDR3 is TGTGCCAGTAGCAGACAGGGGGCGAAGCCCCAGCATTTT. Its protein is CASSRQGAKPQHF.

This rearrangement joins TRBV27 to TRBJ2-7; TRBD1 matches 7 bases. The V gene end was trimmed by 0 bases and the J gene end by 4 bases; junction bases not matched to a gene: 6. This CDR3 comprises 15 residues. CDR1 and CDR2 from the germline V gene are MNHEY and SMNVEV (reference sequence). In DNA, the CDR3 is TGTGCCAGCAGTTTATCTGGACAGGCTGGTTACGAGCAGTACTTC. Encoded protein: CASSLSGQAGYEQYF.

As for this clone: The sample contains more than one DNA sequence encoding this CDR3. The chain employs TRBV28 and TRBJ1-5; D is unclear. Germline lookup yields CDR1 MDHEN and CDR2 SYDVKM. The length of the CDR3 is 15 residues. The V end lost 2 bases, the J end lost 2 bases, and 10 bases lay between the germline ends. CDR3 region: CASSLGPGGNQPQHF. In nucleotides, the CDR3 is TGTGCCAGCAGTTTAGGGCCCGGCGGCAATCAGCCCCAGCATTTT.

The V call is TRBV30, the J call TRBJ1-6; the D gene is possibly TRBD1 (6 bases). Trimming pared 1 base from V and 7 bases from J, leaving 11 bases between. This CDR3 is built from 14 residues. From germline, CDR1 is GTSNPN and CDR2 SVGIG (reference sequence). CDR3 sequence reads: CAWSAGHVNSPLHF. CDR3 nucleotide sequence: TGTGCCTGGAGTGCGGGACACGTCAATTCACCCCTCCACTTT.

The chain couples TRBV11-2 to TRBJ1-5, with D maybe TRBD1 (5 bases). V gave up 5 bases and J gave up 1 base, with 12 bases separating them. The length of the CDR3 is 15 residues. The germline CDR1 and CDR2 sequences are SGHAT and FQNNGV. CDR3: CASSRGVGSNQPQHF. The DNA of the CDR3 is TGTGCCAGCAGCCGGGGGGTGGGCAGCAATCAGCCCCAGCATTTT.

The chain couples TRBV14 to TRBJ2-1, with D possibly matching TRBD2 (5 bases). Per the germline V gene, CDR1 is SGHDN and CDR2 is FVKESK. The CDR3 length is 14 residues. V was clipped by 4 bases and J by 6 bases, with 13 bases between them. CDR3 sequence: CASSRGLLSNEQFF. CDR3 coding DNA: TGTGCCAGCAGCCGCGGACTCCTCTCCAATGAGCAGTTCTTC.

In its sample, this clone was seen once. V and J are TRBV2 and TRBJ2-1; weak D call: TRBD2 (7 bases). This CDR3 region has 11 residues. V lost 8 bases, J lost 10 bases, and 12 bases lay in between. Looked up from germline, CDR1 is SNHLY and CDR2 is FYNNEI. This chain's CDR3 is CASHREGEQFF. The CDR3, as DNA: TGTGCCAGCCACAGGGAGGGCGAGCAGTTCTTC. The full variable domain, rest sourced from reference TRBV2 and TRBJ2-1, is EPEVTQTPSHQVTQMGQEVILRCVPISNHLYFYWYRQILGQKVEFLVSFYNNEISEKSEIFDDQFSVERPDGSNFTLKIRSTKLEDSAMYFCASHREGEQFFGPGTRLTVL.

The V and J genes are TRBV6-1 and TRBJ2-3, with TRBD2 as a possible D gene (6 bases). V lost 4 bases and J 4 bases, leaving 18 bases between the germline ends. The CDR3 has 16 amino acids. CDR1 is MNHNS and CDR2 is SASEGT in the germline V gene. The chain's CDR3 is CASSVWRGGSADTQYF. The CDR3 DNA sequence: TGTGCCAGCAGTGTGTGGCGGGGCGGTTCGGCAGATACGCAGTATTTT.

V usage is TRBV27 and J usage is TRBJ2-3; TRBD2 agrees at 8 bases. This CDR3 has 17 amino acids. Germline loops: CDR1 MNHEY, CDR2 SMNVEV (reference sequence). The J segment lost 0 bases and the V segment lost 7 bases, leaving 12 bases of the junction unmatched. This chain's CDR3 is CASNTLLADLSTDTQYF. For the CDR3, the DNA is TGTGCCAGCAACACATTACTAGCGGACTTGAGCACAGATACGCAGTATTTT.

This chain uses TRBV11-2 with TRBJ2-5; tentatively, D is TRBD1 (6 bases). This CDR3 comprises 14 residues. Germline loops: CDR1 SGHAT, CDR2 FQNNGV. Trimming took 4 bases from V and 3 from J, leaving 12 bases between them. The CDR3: CASSSTWTEETQYF. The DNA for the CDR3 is TGTGCCAGCAGCTCGACATGGACAGAAGAGACCCAGTACTTC. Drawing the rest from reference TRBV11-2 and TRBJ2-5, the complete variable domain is EAGVAQSPRYKIIEKRQSVAFWCNPISGHATLYWYQQILGQGPKLLIQFQNNGVVDDSQLPKDRFSAERLKGVDSTLKIQPAKLEDSAVYLCASSSTWTEETQYFGPGTRLLVL.